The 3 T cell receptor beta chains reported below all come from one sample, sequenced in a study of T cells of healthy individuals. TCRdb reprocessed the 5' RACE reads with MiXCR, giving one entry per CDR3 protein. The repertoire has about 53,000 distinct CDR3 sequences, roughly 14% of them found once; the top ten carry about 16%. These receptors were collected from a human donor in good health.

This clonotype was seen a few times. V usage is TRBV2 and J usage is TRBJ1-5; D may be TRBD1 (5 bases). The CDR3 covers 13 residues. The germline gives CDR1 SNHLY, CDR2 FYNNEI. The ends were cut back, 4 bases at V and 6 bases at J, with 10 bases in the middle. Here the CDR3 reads CASSAQGGQPQHF. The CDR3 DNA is TGTGCCAGCAGTGCCCAGGGCGGTCAGCCCCAGCATTTT.

DNA for the CDR3: TGTGCCAGCTCACAGTTACAGGGCCGGCGGGCCTACGAGCAGTACTTC. It translates to CASSQLQGRRAYEQYF. The gene calls are TRBV18 and TRBJ2-7, with a weak D call TRBD1 (6 bases). V was trimmed by 4 bases and J by 2 bases, leaving 18 bases between them. The CDR3 runs 16 residues. Germline V gene lookup returns CDR1 KGHSH and CDR2 LQKENI.

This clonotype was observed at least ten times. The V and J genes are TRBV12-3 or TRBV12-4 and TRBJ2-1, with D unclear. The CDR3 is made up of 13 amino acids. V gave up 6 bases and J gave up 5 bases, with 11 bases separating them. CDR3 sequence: CASSPGRDNEQFF. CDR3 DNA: TGTGCCAGCAGCCCGGGTCGAGACAATGAGCAGTTCTTC.